This TCR beta chain is from a study of PD-1 blockade in classical Hodgkin lymphoma. Germline CDR1 SGHVS, CDR2 FQNEAQ. The CDR3 consists of 12 residues. V was trimmed by 7 bases and J by 4 bases, leaving 11 bases between them. Study results and caveats: Only CD4+ TCR diversity, not CD8+, had risen significantly by C4D1. Repertoire differences lack defined causes, possibly disease activity or prior therapy.

In every patient, relapse followed autologous stem cell transplantation, while exposure to brentuximab vedotin differed. Magnetic negative selection served to purify CD4+ T cells out of PBMCs that had been thawed. Profiling relied on immunoSEQ multiplex PCR, and the TCRdb table lists in-frame clones only, not all of them. The data contain 10,000 to 15,000 clones, around 90% of them singletons. As to this clone: Its matching antigen is unknown.

The sequences come from CD4+ T cells from blood, collected at baseline. The chain joins TRBV7-8 to TRBJ2-7; D not resolved. This sequence was found in a human donor with classical Hodgkin lymphoma. CDR3 in DNA: TGTGCCAGCACCCCGTTCGGGTACGAGCAGTACTTC. Its protein is CASTPFGYEQYF.